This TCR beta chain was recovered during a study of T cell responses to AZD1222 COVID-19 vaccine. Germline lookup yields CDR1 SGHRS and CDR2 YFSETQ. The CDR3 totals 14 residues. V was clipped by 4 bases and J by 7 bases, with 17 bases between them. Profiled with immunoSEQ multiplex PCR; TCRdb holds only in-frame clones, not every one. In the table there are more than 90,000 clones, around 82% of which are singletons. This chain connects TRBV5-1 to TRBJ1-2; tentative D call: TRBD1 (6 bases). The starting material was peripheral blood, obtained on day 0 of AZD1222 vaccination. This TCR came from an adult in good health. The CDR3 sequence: CASSGTDSRGGYTF. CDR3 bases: TGCGCCAGCAGCGGAACGGACAGTCGGGGTGGCTACACCTTC.